Sequencing of this T cell receptor beta chain was carried out in a study of identical twins. TCRdb processed the 5' RACE reads anew with MiXCR; each CDR3 protein has one entry. The table has under 300,000 distinct CDR3 sequences, roughly 8.7% seen once. The sample holds many counts of this clonotype. These data were likewise used in another study, on yellow fever vaccine responses in identical twins.

Sequencing was carried out using CD8+ T cells sorted from blood. This sequence originates from a woman between 18 and 30 years old in good health.

CDR3 protein: CASSQDGTSGRVLYF. CDR3 in DNA: TGTGCCAGCAGCCAAGATGGGACTAGCGGGAGGGTTTTGTACTTC. J is TRBJ2-7 and V is TRBV3-1, with TRBD2 matching over 16 bases. This CDR3 is built from 15 residues. Germline CDR1 is LGHDT and CDR2 is YNNKEL (reference sequence). V shed 0 bases and J 12 bases; nucleotides not matched to a gene: 5.